This TCR beta chain emerged from a study of cytomegalovirus exposure and HLA in healthy donors. The CDR3 consists of 15 residues. The germline V gene has CDR1 SNHLY and CDR2 FYNNEI. The ends were cut back, 3 bases at V and 1 base at J, with 12 bases in the middle. Primers for the PCR totalled 60 Vbeta and 13 Jbeta. Method: immunoSEQ multiplex PCR; TCRdb's copy keeps in-frame clones and lacks some. The data hold under 250,000 clones, with around 80% observed a single time. Points from the study as a whole: Serostatus for CMV was the only available immune exposure information. The authors later linked a missense DCLRE1C variant to TCR beta V- and J-gene trimming.

Concerning this clone itself: The antigen remains undetermined.

The clonotype originates from a man between 50 and 59 years old in good health and CMV-seronegative. The chain has TRBV2 and TRBJ1-2; D call uncertain. The sample comprised PBMCs. CDR3 protein: CASSDSTLDNYGYTF. CDR3 nucleotides: TGTGCCAGCAGTGATAGCACACTCGATAACTATGGCTACACCTTC. Using reference TRBV2 and TRBJ1-2 for the parts outside the CDR3, the full variable domain is EPEVTQTPSHQVTQMGQEVILRCVPISNHLYFYWYRQILGQKVEFLVSFYNNEISEKSEIFDDQFSVERPDGSNFTLKIRSTKLEDSAMYFCASSDSTLDNYGYTFGSGTRLTVV.